This TCR beta chain was sequenced during a study of neurological immune-mediated disorders. TCRdb fed the 5' RACE reads into MiXCR, producing one record per CDR3 protein. The table shows 25,000 to 35,000 distinct CDR3 sequences, with 12% occurring only once. This clonotype was seen many times. The TCR comes from a woman aged 55-70 years in good health. The sample consisted of PBMCs.

The CDR3 sequence is CASSLWGREAFF. The CDR3 region has the DNA TGTGCCAGCAGCTTGTGGGGGCGCGAAGCTTTCTTT. The rearrangement joins TRBV11-2 to TRBJ1-1, with D possibly TRBD1 on 6 matching bases. The V end lost 3 bases, the J end lost 8 bases, and 10 bases lay between the germline ends. Germline CDR1 SGHAT, CDR2 FQNNGV. This CDR3 has 12 amino acids.